Shown below are 19 T cell receptor beta chains from a single sample sequenced in a study of blood T cells in healthy people across ages. A second PCR of 7 to 11 cycles used a sample-barcoded 5' primer and a J-beta primer mix. TCRdb fed the 5' RACE reads into MiXCR, producing one record per CDR3 protein. This table holds more than 700,000 distinct CDR3 sequences, roughly 53% found once. The sample comprised blood. The receptors originated from a man older than 75 in good health.

This clonotype turned up a few times. The chain couples TRBV3-1 to TRBJ2-1, with 7 bases aligning to TRBD2. The CDR3 has 15 residues. Germline-derived CDR1 and CDR2 are LGHDT and YNNKEL (reference sequence). Unmatched junction bases numbered 5, after V lost 1 base and J lost 5 bases. The CDR3 DNA reads TGTGCCAGCAGCCAAGGTCTAGCGGACAACAATGAGCAGTTCTTC. Translating gives CASSQGLADNNEQFF.

This clonotype was seen a single time. The chain uses TRBV27 and TRBJ1-1, with D unclear. CDR3 length equals 14 residues. Trimming left V 4 bases short and J 4 bases short, with 13 bases between. The germline CDR1 and CDR2 sequences are MNHEY and SMNVEV (reference sequence). The CDR3 here is CASSSSSRFTEAFF. CDR3 nucleotide sequence: TGTGCCAGCAGTTCGTCTTCTCGGTTCACTGAAGCTTTCTTT.

The chain uses TRBV6-5 and TRBJ2-7; possible D gene TRBD2, 6 bases. The CDR3 sequence is 18 residues long. V was cut by 2 bases and J by 4 bases, with 24 bases left in between. Per germline, CDR1 MNHEY and CDR2 SVGAGI. The CDR3 DNA reads TGTGCCAGCAGTTACGGGAGGTGGGAAGCGGAGATACCTTACGAGCAGTACTTC. This gives the protein CASSYGRWEAEIPYEQYF.

The V and J genes are TRBV6-6 and TRBJ2-4, with a tentative D call TRBD2 (6 bases). V was cut by 2 bases and J by 13 bases, with 21 bases left in between. CDR1 and CDR2 from the germline V gene are MNHNY and SVGAGI (reference sequence). This CDR3 contains 15 residues. CDR3 DNA: TGTGCCAGCAGTTACCTGGCGGAGGGTTTTGGGGGGCAGTACTTC. This codes for CASSYLAEGFGGQYF.

The chain employs TRBV4-2 and TRBJ1-2; D is unclear. Germline CDR1 is LGHNA and CDR2 is YNFKEQ. Trimming cost V 5 bases and J 0 bases, with 16 bases left between them. The CDR3 has 16 amino acids. CDR3 nucleotides: TGTGCCAGCAGCACCCCGACCGGCCGGACTAACTATGGCTACACCTTC. It codes for CASSTPTGRTNYGYTF.

The CDR3: CASSPYLGIRNEKLFF. The CDR3 region has the DNA TGTGCCAGCAGCCCCTACTTGGGCATAAGGAATGAAAAACTGTTTTTT. The chain is built from TRBV14 and TRBJ1-4; D remains ambiguous. CDR1 and CDR2 from the germline V gene are SGHDN and FVKESK. Trimming cost V 4 bases and J 5 bases, with 17 bases left between them. The CDR3 runs 16 residues.

The chain combines TRBV5-1 with TRBJ1-2; D remains unclear. CDR3 length: 17 residues. CDR1 and CDR2 (germline): SGHRS, YFSETQ. Deletions cut 2 bases from V and 0 bases from J, with 17 bases between. CDR3 coding DNA: TGCGCCAGCAGCTTCGGACCCCGCGGTACAGCTAACTATGGCTACACCTTC. This translates into CASSFGPRGTANYGYTF.

This clonotype was recorded a few times. The gene calls are TRBV10-3 and TRBJ1-4; weak D call: TRBD1 (5 bases). V was cut by 3 bases and J by 0 bases, with 8 bases left in between. Germline-derived CDR1 and CDR2 are ENHRY and SYGVKD. The CDR3 totals 15 residues. Here the CDR3 reads CAISDRVSTNEKLFF. The CDR3 DNA reads TGTGCCATCAGTGACAGGGTCTCAACTAATGAAAAACTGTTTTTT.

The chain uses TRBV20-1 and TRBJ2-7; the D gene is possibly TRBD2 (6 bases). The CDR3 is 14 amino acids. The V end lost 7 bases, the J end lost 5 bases, and 21 bases lay between the germline ends. CDR1 and CDR2 (germline): DFQATT, SNEGSKA (reference sequence). The CDR3 region has the DNA TGCAGTGTTCCGGGGAGCGGGCTTTCCGACGAGCAGTACTTC. Encoded protein: CSVPGSGLSDEQYF.

Concerning this clonotype: An end of the junction differs from the germline gene, which may be a read error. The rearrangement joins TRBV18 to TRBJ2-1; D uncertain. Germline values: CDR1 KGHSH, CDR2 LQKENI. The CDR3 has 14 amino acids. CDR3 region: CVSSRAQLYNEQFF. The DNA for the CDR3 is TGTGTCAGCTCACGCGCACAGCTCTACAATGAGCAGTTCTTC. Drawing the rest from reference TRBV18 and TRBJ2-1, the complete variable domain is NAGVMQNPRHLVRRRGQEARLRCSPMKGHSHVYWYRQLPEEGLKFMVYLQKENIIDESGMPKERFSAEFPKEGPSILRIQQVVRGDSAAYFCVSSRAQLYNEQFFGPGTRLTVL.

The V and J genes are TRBV12-3 or TRBV12-4 and TRBJ2-2, with 8 nucleotides matching TRBD1. The junction had 5 bases not matched to a gene; V was cut back by 6 bases and J by 2 bases. The CDR3 spans 15 residues. CDR3 region: CASSPTGVNTGELFF. The CDR3 region has the DNA TGTGCCAGCAGCCCGACAGGGGTTAACACCGGGGAGCTGTTTTTT.

The chain links TRBV2 to TRBJ2-7; D unclear. The end of the DNA fits TRBJ2-5 better, so the J call may be wrong. The germline V gene has CDR1 SNHLY and CDR2 FYNNEI. This CDR3 has 14 amino acids. The CDR3 here is CASNRGGLRETQYF. In nucleotides, the CDR3 is TGTGCCAGCAACAGAGGCGGATTAAGAGAGACCCAGTACTTC.

The genes are TRBV9 and TRBJ2-7; 14 nucleotides agree with TRBD2. Germline loops: CDR1 SGDLS, CDR2 YYNGEE. This CDR3 contains 15 residues. The J segment lost 4 bases and the V segment lost 2 bases, leaving 2 bases of the junction unmatched. CDR3 coding DNA: TGTGCCAGCAGCGTGACTAGCGGGAGGGAATACGAGCAGTACTTC. It translates to CASSVTSGREYEQYF.

The genes are TRBV29-1 and TRBJ2-1; D is unclear. This CDR3 spans 10 amino acids. V was cut by 4 bases and J by 5 bases, with 3 bases left in between. CDR1 is SQVTM, CDR2 ANQGSEA, per germline. The DNA of the CDR3 is TGCAGCGTTGGGAACAATGAGCAGTTCTTC. Protein: CSVGNNEQFF.

The chain carries TRBV7-2 and TRBJ2-1; the D is unclear. V was trimmed by 0 bases and J by 4 bases, leaving 13 bases between them. Germline V lookup: CDR1 SGHTA, CDR2 FQGNSA. The CDR3 has 16 residues. The CDR3 DNA follows: TGTGCCAGCAGCTTAGCCCCTAGTAACCAGTACAATGAGCAGTTCTTC. It is translated as CASSLAPSNQYNEQFF. The variable domain in full, completed from reference TRBV7-2 and TRBJ2-1, reads GAGVSQSPSNKVTEKGKDVELRCDPISGHTALYWYRQSLGQGLEFLIYFQGNSAPDKSGLPSDRFSAERTGGSVSTLTIQRTQQEDSAVYLCASSLAPSNQYNEQFFGPGTRLTVL.

The gene calls are TRBV20-1 and TRBJ2-7; 12 nucleotides agree with TRBD2. V was pared by 0 bases and J by 6 bases, with 6 bases of the junction left unmatched. Germline-derived CDR1 and CDR2 are DFQATT and SNEGSKA (reference sequence). The CDR3 has 15 amino acids. The CDR3, as DNA: TGCAGTGCTAGAGAGGCTAGCGGGAGGGCTACCGAGCAGTACTTC. Translation: CSAREASGRATEQYF.

The chain has TRBV4-1 and TRBJ2-7; D unresolved. Trimming removed 0 bases at V and 6 bases at J, with 15 bases between. In germline, CDR1 is MGHRA, CDR2 YSYEKL. The CDR3 has 15 residues. The CDR3 here is CASSQDGWLQAEQYF. For the CDR3, the DNA is TGCGCCAGCAGCCAAGATGGATGGCTTCAGGCCGAGCAGTACTTC.

The chain recombines TRBV30 with TRBJ1-2; D is unclear. Trimming stripped 4 bases from V and 4 bases from J, with 16 bases between. The CDR3 spans 14 residues. The germline CDR1 and CDR2 sequences are GTSNPN and SVGIG (reference sequence). CDR3 loop: CAWIWRTPLYGYTF. The CDR3, as DNA: TGTGCCTGGATTTGGCGGACCCCGCTCTATGGCTACACCTTC.

The chain links TRBV29-1 to TRBJ2-3, with 12 bases lining up with TRBD1. CDR1 is SQVTM, CDR2 ANQGSEA, per germline. After removal of 6 bases from V and 14 bases from J, the junction contained 15 bases not matched to a gene. The CDR3 has 14 residues. CDR3 bases: TGCAGCGTCAGCGGGACAGGGGGCGGCAGAGACGCGTATTTT. This translates into CSVSGTGGGRDAYF.